One and the same sample provided the 29 T cell receptor beta chains below, sequenced in a study of blood T cell repertoires in COVID-19. Assay used: immunoSEQ multiplex PCR; TCRdb lists only in-frame clones, some missing. The table lists 150,000 to 200,000 clones, 85% to 95% of them singletons, with 0.45% to 0.65% in the top ten. Material: peripheral blood. These receptors were collected from a middle-aged man with acute or convalescent COVID-19.

The V gene is TRBV6-5, the J gene TRBJ2-5; 14 bases map to TRBD2. CDR3 size: 15 residues. Germline V gene sequence: CDR1 MNHEY, CDR2 SVGAGI. V lost 6 bases, J lost 3 bases, and 3 bases stayed unmatched. CDR3 sequence (DNA): TGTGCCAGCAGACGGGGACTAGCGGGAGAAGAGACCCAGTACTTC. It encodes CASRRGLAGEETQYF.

This clone has just one count. The CDR3 DNA reads as TGTGCCAGCAAGGGGACAACCACCGGGGAGCTGTTTTTT. Translation gives CASKGTTTGELFF. The rearrangement joins TRBV2 to TRBJ2-2, with TRBD1 as a possible D gene (6 bases). Germline V lookup: CDR1 SNHLY, CDR2 FYNNEI. This CDR3 has 13 residues. V lost 7 bases and J 4 bases, leaving 10 bases between the germline ends.

The rearrangement links TRBV21-1 to TRBJ2-2; no DNA check was done on the table's D call, TRBD1. TRBV21-1 is a pseudogene. CDR3 length: 17 residues. The CDR3 reads CASSSRTGGRNTGELFF. CDR3 sequence (DNA): TGTGCCAGCAGCTCGAGGACAGGGGGCCGCAACACCGGGGAGCTGTTTTTT.

The V gene is TRBV7-9, the J gene TRBJ1-6, with D perhaps TRBD1 (6 bases). Germline loops: CDR1 SEHNR, CDR2 FQNEAQ (reference sequence). The V and J ends lost 3 bases and 8 bases respectively, with 11 bases between them. This CDR3 contains 14 residues. CDR3 DNA sequence: TGTGCCAGCAGCTTTGGGACATGGGATTCACCCCTCCACTTT. This translates into CASSFGTWDSPLHF.

V is TRBV3-1 (or the pseudogene TRBV3-2) and J is TRBJ1-1; D uncertain. With 5 bases removed from V and 2 bases from J, the gap between germline ends came to 12 bases. The CDR3 consists of 14 residues. The germline V gene has CDR1 LGHDT and CDR2 YNNKEL (reference sequence). The CDR3 nucleotides read TGTGCCAGCAGCTCCCGGGGTTTCAACACTGAAGCTTTCTTT. Its translation is CASSSRGFNTEAFF.

The CDR3 spells CATSKGGGTDTQYF. As DNA, the CDR3 is TGTGCCACCAGCAAGGGAGGGGGAACAGATACGCAGTATTTT. The V and J genes are TRBV15 and TRBJ2-3, with D perhaps matching TRBD2 (7 bases). Trimming stripped 4 bases from V and 3 bases from J, with 11 bases between. Per the germline V gene, CDR1 is LNHNV and CDR2 is YYDKDF (reference sequence). The CDR3 consists of 14 residues.

The rearrangement links TRBV7-8 to TRBJ2-7; the D gene is possibly TRBD2 (5 bases). Between the trimmed V and J ends, which lost 1 base and 6 bases, there was a span of 10 bases. This CDR3 comprises 13 residues. Germline V gives CDR1 SGHVS, CDR2 FQNEAQ. The CDR3 spells CASSLVAGVEQYF. CDR3 DNA sequence: TGTGCCAGCAGCTTAGTCGCGGGCGTCGAGCAGTACTTC.

The chain employs TRBV27 and TRBJ1-2, with 10 bases lining up with TRBD1. With V trimmed by 10 bases and J by 3 bases, 11 bases remained unmatched. This CDR3 has 15 amino acids. In germline, CDR1 is MNHEY, CDR2 SMNVEV (reference sequence). Here the CDR3 reads CANNDRGRVDYGYTF. CDR3 bases: TGTGCCAACAACGACAGGGGGCGAGTGGACTATGGCTACACCTTC.

V gene TRBV28 combines with J gene TRBJ1-3, with no clear D. Trimming pared 2 bases from V and 1 base from J, leaving 6 bases between. This CDR3 has 14 amino acids. CDR1 and CDR2 from the germline V gene are MDHEN and SYDVKM. The CDR3 here is CASSLRGSGNTIYF. Here the CDR3 DNA reads TGTGCCAGCAGTTTACGGGGTTCTGGAAACACCATATATTTT.

This chain joins TRBV28 and TRBJ2-7; the D is unclear. CDR1 and CDR2 from the germline V gene are MDHEN and SYDVKM. The CDR3 consists of 12 residues. V lost 5 bases to trimming and J lost 0 bases, with 5 bases between them. The CDR3 loop reads CASSGSSYEQYF. CDR3 bases: TGTGCCAGCAGTGGTAGCTCCTACGAGCAGTACTTC.

V usage is TRBV11-2 and J usage is TRBJ2-7, with 7 bases identical to TRBD2. This CDR3 is built from 14 residues. CDR1 SGHAT and CDR2 FQNNGV come from the germline V gene. The V and J ends lost 6 bases and 3 bases, in that order; junction bases with no gene match: 8. The CDR3 protein is CASSPGTTIYEQYF. CDR3 coding DNA: TGTGCCAGCAGTCCCGGGACTACCATCTACGAGCAGTACTTC.

V gene TRBV7-7 combines with J gene TRBJ2-7; the match to TRBD1 covers 9 bases. Germline V CDR1 and CDR2: SSHAT, FNYEAQ (reference sequence). There are 15 residues in the CDR3. CDR3 bases: TGTGCTAGCAGCCTGGGACAGGGTAGTTCCTACGAGCAGTACGTC. It codes for CASSLGQGSSYEQYV.

The V gene is TRBV5-1, the J gene TRBJ1-5; 9 bases match TRBD1. Germline loops: CDR1 SGHRS, CDR2 YFSETQ. CDR3 length: 14 residues. Trimming took 4 bases from V and 7 from J; bases not matched to a gene: 6. The CDR3 loop is CASSLDRGRQPQHF. CDR3 sequence (DNA): TGCGCCAGCAGCCTGGACAGGGGTAGGCAGCCCCAGCATTTT.

The chain couples TRBV12-5 to TRBJ2-7; 10 bases are shared with TRBD2. The CDR3 has 15 amino acids. Trimming cost V 7 bases and J 2 bases; bases outside gene matches: 8. Germline V CDR1 and CDR2: LGHNT, FRNRAP. For the CDR3, the DNA is TGTGCTAGTGCCCAAGGACTAGCGGCTGCCTACGAGCAGTACTTC. This gives the protein CASAQGLAAAYEQYF.

As concerns this clone: A junction end diverges from the germline sequence, so it may reflect a read error. The rearrangement links TRBV23-1 to TRBJ2-7; no reliable D call. TRBV23-1 is recorded as an ORF, its role being uncertain. The CDR3 totals 16 residues. This CDR3 is CASSQSKLSRDLPNPF. The CDR3 region has the DNA TGCGCCAGCAGTCAATCGAAACTATCCAGAGATCTACCCAACCCCTTC.

The chain has TRBV7-7 and TRBJ2-5; 7 bases line up with TRBD1. The trim removed 5 bases at V and 1 base at J, leaving 4 bases unmatched. The CDR3 has 14 amino acids. The germline CDR1 and CDR2 sequences are SSHAT and FNYEAQ (reference sequence). CDR3 bases: TGTGCCAGCAGCCCTGGGACAGCCCAAGAGACCCAGTACTTC. Translating it yields CASSPGTAQETQYF.

The J gene is TRBJ1-5, the V gene TRBV30; 8 bases fit TRBD1. V gave up 0 bases and J gave up 2 bases; unmatched junction bases: 6. The germline V gene has CDR1 GTSNPN and CDR2 SVGIG (reference sequence). The CDR3 totals 16 residues. CDR3 DNA sequence: TGTGCCTGGAGTGTAACAGGGGGTATGGGCAATCAGCCCCAGCATTTT. Its protein is CAWSVTGGMGNQPQHF.

The chain joins TRBV11-2 to TRBJ2-3; unclear D gene. Germline loops: CDR1 SGHAT, CDR2 FQNNGV. This CDR3 has 16 amino acids. The V gene lost 1 base and the J gene lost 0 bases, with 11 bases spanning the gap. The CDR3 DNA reads as TGTGCCAGCAGCTTAGGCGCTTCTTGGAGCACAGATACGCAGTATTTT. It encodes CASSLGASWSTDTQYF.

This chain links TRBV14 with TRBJ1-2; TRBD1 is a possible D gene (6 bases). Between the trimmed V and J ends, which lost 1 base and 8 bases, there was a span of 14 bases. The CDR3 spans 14 residues. Germline V gives CDR1 SGHDN, CDR2 FVKESK. CDR3 region: CASSQGRQGTGYTF. For the CDR3, the DNA is TGTGCCAGCAGCCAAGGGCGGCAGGGGACCGGCTACACCTTC.

The rearrangement uses TRBV7-2 and TRBJ2-7; the match to TRBD2 covers 9 bases. The CDR3 runs to 16 residues. Germline loops: CDR1 SGHTA, CDR2 FQGNSA. V lost 1 base, J lost 1 base, and 5 bases stayed unmatched. For the CDR3, the DNA is TGTGCCAGCAGCTTAGGTGCTAGCGGGGCGTCCTACGAGCAGTACTTC. It specifies CASSLGASGASYEQYF.

The genes are TRBV6-1 and TRBJ2-1; 7 bases fit TRBD2. V shed 0 bases, J shed 0 bases, and the junction held 11 bases outside the gene matches. Germline assignment: CDR1 MNHNS and CDR2 SASEGT. This CDR3 comprises 19 residues. The CDR3 is CASSEALRGLADSYNEQFF. The CDR3 nucleotides read TGTGCCAGCAGTGAAGCGCTTCGAGGGCTAGCGGACTCCTACAATGAGCAGTTCTTC.

The chain joins TRBV2 to TRBJ2-1; the match to TRBD1 covers 7 bases. The CDR3 runs 14 residues. With V trimmed by 3 bases and J by 6 bases, 5 bases remained unmatched. The germline CDR1 and CDR2 sequences are SNHLY and FYNNEI. CDR3 sequence: CASSDLRGSNEQFF. DNA for the CDR3: TGTGCCAGCAGTGATCTCAGGGGGTCCAATGAGCAGTTCTTC. Full variable domain (outside the CDR3, taken from reference TRBV2 and TRBJ2-1): EPEVTQTPSHQVTQMGQEVILRCVPISNHLYFYWYRQILGQKVEFLVSFYNNEISEKSEIFDDQFSVERPDGSNFTLKIRSTKLEDSAMYFCASSDLRGSNEQFFGPGTRLTVL.

The chain combines TRBV6-5 with TRBJ2-3, with 8 bases matching TRBD2. Per germline, CDR1 MNHEY and CDR2 SVGAGI. CDR3 size: 14 residues. V shed 6 bases and J 2 bases; nucleotides not matched to a gene: 4. This CDR3 reads CASRTSGNTDTQYF. The CDR3 nucleotides read TGTGCCAGCAGAACTAGCGGAAACACAGATACGCAGTATTTT.

V usage is TRBV9 and J usage is TRBJ2-7; TRBD1 aligns across 10 bases. V trimming: 0 bases; J trimming: 6 bases; junction bases outside the gene matches: 6. CDR1 SGDLS and CDR2 YYNGEE come from the germline V gene. The CDR3 runs to 15 residues. CDR3 sequence (DNA): TGTGCCAGCAGCGTAGAGGGACAGGGGACGGTCGAGCAGTACTTC. It yields the protein CASSVEGQGTVEQYF.

This clone occurred a few times. This chain uses TRBV7-9 with TRBJ1-2, with TRBD1 matching over 7 bases. There are 15 residues in the CDR3. CDR1 and CDR2 (germline): SEHNR, FQNEAQ (reference sequence). Trimming removed 2 bases from V and 1 base from J; junction bases left unmatched: 4. CDR3 loop: CASSLPGTVNYGYTF. For the CDR3, the DNA is TGTGCCAGCAGCTTACCGGGGACAGTTAACTATGGCTACACCTTC.

The rearrangement joins TRBV11-2 to TRBJ1-2; 8 bases line up with TRBD1. Unmatched junction bases numbered 5, after V lost 4 bases and J lost 7 bases. The CDR3 runs 13 residues. Germline V gene data show CDR1 as SGHAT and CDR2 as FQNNGV. The CDR3 protein is CASSWTGLSGYTF. In DNA, the CDR3 is TGTGCCAGCAGCTGGACAGGGTTGAGTGGCTACACCTTC.

The chain employs TRBV3-1 (or the pseudogene TRBV3-2) and TRBJ2-5, with 7 nucleotides matching TRBD1. Germline CDR1 and CDR2: LGHDT and YNNKEL (reference sequence). V lost 6 bases, J lost 3 bases, and 4 bases stayed unmatched. The CDR3 length is 13 residues. The CDR3 DNA reads as TGTGCCAGCAGGCCTACAGGGGAAGAGACCCAGTACTTC. Its translation is CASRPTGEETQYF.

This clone occurred once. The gene calls are TRBV3-1 (or the pseudogene TRBV3-2) and TRBJ2-6, with no clear D. Looked up from germline, CDR1 is LGHDT and CDR2 is YNNKEL (reference sequence). The ends were cut back, 3 bases at V and 0 bases at J, with 9 bases in the middle. The CDR3 length is 16 residues. The CDR3 region has the DNA TGTGCCAGCAGCCAGGGCCTCCGCTCTGGGGCCAACGTCCTGACTTTC. It specifies CASSQGLRSGANVLTF.

The chain has TRBV5-8 and TRBJ2-3; possible D gene TRBD1, 7 bases. Trimming removed 4 bases from V and 3 bases from J, with 21 bases in between. Germline V gene data show CDR1 as SGHTS and CDR2 as YDEGEE. The CDR3 contains 17 residues. The CDR3 DNA follows: TGTGCCAGCAGCCCACATCAGGGGGGAGGACGGACAGATACGCAGTATTTT. This encodes CASSPHQGGGRTDTQYF. Full variable domain (remainder filled in from reference TRBV5-8 and TRBJ2-3): EAGVTQSPTHLIKTRGQQATLRCSPISGHTSVYWYQQALGLGLQFLLWYDEGEERNRGNFPPRFSGRQFPNYSSELNVNALELEDSALYLCASSPHQGGGRTDTQYFGPGTRLTVL.